This T cell receptor beta chain was identified in a study of shared clonotypes between healthy human individuals. Points from the study as a whole: It was observed that roughly 5.1% of naive CD4 clonotypes were shared across several donors. Owing to a small donor count, the genetic and exposure-history diversity represented was limited. Among non-shared clonotypes, generation probabilities were lower than among those shared by all four donors.

Clones were sequenced by immunoSEQ multiplex PCR, and TCRdb holds only the in-frame ones, with some missing. The data show approximately 2,000,000 clones, with just under 95% seen just once and 0.37% held by the top ten. Regarding this clone: Its specificity is unknown.

Trimming removed 1 base at V and 0 bases at J, with 22 bases between. Germline CDR1 SGHTA, CDR2 FQGNSA. The CDR3 runs to 19 residues. Sequencing input: naive CD4+ T cells from PBMCs. Indicated subset: CD45RA+ positively selected. The chain has TRBV7-2 and TRBJ2-7; perhaps TRBD2 as D (5 bases). The TCR comes from a man aged 18 to 30 in good health. Some clones in this sample may be carry-over from other donors' samples. Here the CDR3 DNA reads TGTGCCAGCAGCTTAGAGTTTGCGGGTTCATCGTGGAGCTCCTACGAGCAGTACTTC. Its protein is CASSLEFAGSSWSSYEQYF.